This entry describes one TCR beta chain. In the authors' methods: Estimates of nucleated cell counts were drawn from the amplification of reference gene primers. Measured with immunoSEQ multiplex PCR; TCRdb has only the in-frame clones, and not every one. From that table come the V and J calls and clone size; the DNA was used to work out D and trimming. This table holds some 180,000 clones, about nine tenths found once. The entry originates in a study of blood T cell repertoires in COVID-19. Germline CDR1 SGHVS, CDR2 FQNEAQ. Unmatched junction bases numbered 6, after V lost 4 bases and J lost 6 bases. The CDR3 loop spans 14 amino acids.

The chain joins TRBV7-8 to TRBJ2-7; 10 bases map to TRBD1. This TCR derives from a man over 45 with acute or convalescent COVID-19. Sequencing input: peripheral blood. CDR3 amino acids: CASSSTGTGAEQYV. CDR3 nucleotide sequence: TGTGCCAGCAGCTCTACCGGGACAGGGGCCGAGCAGTACGTC.